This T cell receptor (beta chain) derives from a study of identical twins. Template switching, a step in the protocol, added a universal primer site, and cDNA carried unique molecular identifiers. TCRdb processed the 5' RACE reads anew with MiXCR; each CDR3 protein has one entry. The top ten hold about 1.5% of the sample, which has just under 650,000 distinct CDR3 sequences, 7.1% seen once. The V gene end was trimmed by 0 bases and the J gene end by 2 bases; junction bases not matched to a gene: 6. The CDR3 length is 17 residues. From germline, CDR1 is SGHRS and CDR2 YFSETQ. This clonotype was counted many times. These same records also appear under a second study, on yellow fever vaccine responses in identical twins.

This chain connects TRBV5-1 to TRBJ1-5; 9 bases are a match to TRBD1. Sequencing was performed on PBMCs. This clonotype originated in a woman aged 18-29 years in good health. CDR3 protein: CASSLGTGGRGNQPQHF. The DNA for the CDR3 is TGCGCCAGCAGCTTGGGAACAGGGGGCCGAGGCAATCAGCCCCAGCATTTT.